The following is a TCR beta chain sequence with its context. Per the germline V gene, CDR1 is SNHLY and CDR2 is FYNNEI. This CDR3 is built from 17 residues. Trimming took off 7 bases at V and 6 bases at J, with 25 bases between the two ends. This sample was included in a study of blood T cell repertoires in COVID-19. Study overall: Sites in the United States, Italy and Spain provided acute and convalescent COVID-19 samples. Sources were T cells, B-cell-depleted T cells, or PBMCs; the material itself was cDNA or gDNA.

In the source study's methods: Reference gene primer amplification gave estimated nucleated cell counts. Profiled with immunoSEQ multiplex PCR; TCRdb holds only in-frame clones, not every one. V, J and clone size are taken as reported in that table, and D and trimming were inferred from the DNA itself. The table lists fewer than 75,000 clones, about 92% of them singletons. This TCR was recovered from a man aged 50 to 59 with active COVID-19. The source material was peripheral blood. The genes are TRBV2 and TRBJ1-5; a possible D gene is TRBD1 (5 bases). The CDR3 is CASTLGPTSIGGQPQHF. Written as DNA, the CDR3 is TGTGCCAGCACGTTGGGACCTACGTCAATCGGGGGTCAGCCCCAGCATTTT.